The 27 T cell receptor beta chains below were found in one sample sequenced in a study of shared clonotypes between healthy human individuals. Using immunoSEQ multiplex PCR, the repertoire was profiled, and TCRdb retains in-frame clones only, with some absent. There are roughly 2,000,000 clones in the sample; 90% to 95% occur only once, and about 1.7% lies in the top ten. Naive CD8 cells comprised CD45RO-negative, CCR7-positively selected cells, excluding terminally differentiated effector memory CD45RA+ cells. The sequenced sample consisted of naive CD8+ T cells from PBMCs. The receptor source for this set is a man aged 18 to 30 in good health. Some clones in this sample may be carry-over from other donors' samples.

V gene TRBV6-5 combines with J gene TRBJ2-7; TRBD2 aligns across 14 bases. CDR3 size: 15 residues. CDR1 and CDR2 from the germline V gene are MNHEY and SVGAGI. The J segment lost 6 bases and the V segment lost 2 bases, leaving 3 bases of the junction unmatched. The CDR3 coding sequence is TGTGCCAGCAGTTACGGGACTAGCGGGAGAGGCGAGCAGTACTTC. Amino acids: CASSYGTSGRGEQYF.

This chain connects TRBV7-8 to TRBJ2-2; the D call may be TRBD1 or TRBD2 (5 bases each). The CDR3 consists of 15 residues. CDR1 and CDR2 from the germline V gene are SGHVS and FQNEAQ. The germline V and J ends were trimmed by 5 bases and 8 bases, with 18 bases remaining between them. The DNA of the CDR3 is TGTGCCAGCAGCGAGGGGCCAGATGTCCTTGGGGAGCTGTTTTTT. It yields the protein CASSEGPDVLGELFF. Full variable domain (outside the CDR3, taken from reference TRBV7-8 and TRBJ2-2): GAGVSQSPRYKVAKRGQDVALRCDPISGHVSLFWYQQALGQGPEFLTYFQNEAQLDKSGLPSDRFFAERPEGSVSTLKIQRTQQEDSAVYLCASSEGPDVLGELFFGEGSRLTVL.

The chain uses TRBV10-3 and TRBJ2-4; D is uncertain. Trimming took 2 bases from V and 3 from J, leaving 8 bases between them. Germline V gene sequence: CDR1 ENHRY, CDR2 SYGVKD. CDR3 length: 14 amino acids. The CDR3 spells CAISEVLNKNIQYF. DNA for the CDR3: TGTGCCATCAGTGAGGTTCTAAACAAAAACATTCAGTACTTC.

This chain joins TRBV13 and TRBJ2-2; 9 bases align to TRBD1. Germline values: CDR1 PRHDT, CDR2 FYEKMQ (reference sequence). The V and J ends lost 5 bases and 0 bases, in that order; junction bases with no gene match: 10. The CDR3 runs 18 residues. The CDR3 spells CASSAHSGTGTNTGELFF. The CDR3 bases are TGTGCCAGCAGCGCGCACTCCGGGACAGGGACGAACACCGGGGAGCTGTTTTTT.

The genes are TRBV27 and TRBJ2-1, with TRBD2 matching over 7 bases. The CDR3 contains 15 residues. With 5 bases clipped from V and 6 bases from J, the junction kept 10 bases outside the gene matches. Germline-derived CDR1 and CDR2 are MNHEY and SMNVEV (reference sequence). The DNA of the CDR3 is TGTGCCAGCAGTATCAAAAGCGGGGTGGCCAATGAGCAGTTCTTC. As protein: CASSIKSGVANEQFF.

V gene TRBV29-1 combines with J gene TRBJ2-3; no definite D call. The CDR3 spans 13 residues. Per germline, CDR1 SQVTM and CDR2 ANQGSEA. V lost 7 bases to trimming and J lost 0 bases, with 11 bases between them. The CDR3 region has the DNA TGCAGCGCCCGGGTGGGTAGCACAGATACGCAGTATTTT. It is translated as CSARVGSTDTQYF.

CDR3 coding DNA: TGTGCCAGCAGCGGGAGCACACGGGAGCAGTTCTTC. This gives the protein CASSGSTREQFF. The chain links TRBV7-6 to TRBJ2-1, with D perhaps TRBD2 (5 bases). The CDR3 contains 12 residues. Germline V gives CDR1 SGHVS, CDR2 FNYEAQ. Trimming took off 5 bases at V and 10 bases at J, with 12 bases between the two ends. Full variable domain (remainder filled in from reference TRBV7-6 and TRBJ2-1): GAGVSQSPRYKVTKRGQDVALRCDPISGHVSLYWYRQALGQGPEFLTYFNYEAQQDKSGLPNDRFSAERPEGSISTLTIQRTEQRDSAMYRCASSGSTREQFFGPGTRLTVL.

The rearrangement joins TRBV5-8 to TRBJ2-7; D not resolved. Trimming pared 3 bases from V and 0 bases from J, leaving 22 bases between. CDR1 and CDR2 (germline): SGHTS, YDEGEE. The CDR3 sequence is 18 residues long. The DNA for the CDR3 is TGTGCCAGCAGCTCAGAGATGAGCGACATCCCCAGCTCCTACGAGCAGTACTTC. It codes for CASSSEMSDIPSSYEQYF. Based on the CDR3 plus reference TRBV5-8 and TRBJ2-7, the full variable domain is EAGVTQSPTHLIKTRGQQATLRCSPISGHTSVYWYQQALGLGLQFLLWYDEGEERNRGNFPPRFSGRQFPNYSSELNVNALELEDSALYLCASSSEMSDIPSSYEQYFGPGTRLTVT.

J is TRBJ2-1 and V is TRBV4-2; 7 bases are shared with TRBD2. Germline assignment: CDR1 LGHNA and CDR2 YNFKEQ. This CDR3 spans 17 amino acids. V shed 0 bases and J 0 bases; nucleotides not matched to a gene: 5. CDR3 DNA sequence: TGTGCCAGCAGCCAAGATTGGGGCGGGGGCTCCTACAATGAGCAGTTCTTC. Its protein product is CASSQDWGGGSYNEQFF.

The gene calls are TRBV2 and TRBJ2-5; D is undetermined. Germline loops: CDR1 SNHLY, CDR2 FYNNEI. The ends were cut back, 7 bases at V and 2 bases at J, with 17 bases in the middle. This CDR3 contains 15 residues. CDR3 in amino acids: CASISPTGYQETQYF. CDR3 nucleotides: TGTGCCAGCATCTCCCCAACGGGTTATCAAGAGACCCAGTACTTC.

This chain joins TRBV2 and TRBJ2-1, with 7 bases lining up with TRBD2. The CDR3 has 17 amino acids. Germline assignment: CDR1 SNHLY and CDR2 FYNNEI. V trimming: 1 base; J trimming: 3 bases; junction bases outside the gene matches: 9. The CDR3 sequence: CASSEGPLAEFYNEQFF. The CDR3 nucleotides read TGTGCCAGCAGTGAAGGGCCGCTAGCGGAGTTCTACAATGAGCAGTTCTTC.

J is TRBJ2-5 and V is TRBV5-1, with unresolved D. Deletions cut 4 bases from V and 1 base from J, with 8 bases between. The germline V gene encodes CDR1 SGHRS and CDR2 YFSETQ. The CDR3 consists of 13 residues. The CDR3 nucleotides are TGCGCCAGCAGCCCGGAGACCCAAGAGACCCAGTACTTC. Amino acid sequence: CASSPETQETQYF.

The V and J genes are TRBV19 and TRBJ2-7, with a tentative D call TRBD1 (6 bases). The CDR3 consists of 15 residues. Trimming stripped 6 bases from V and 0 bases from J, with 15 bases between. Germline V gene data show CDR1 as LNHDA and CDR2 as SQIVND (reference sequence). CDR3 nucleotide sequence: TGTGCCAGTAGCCAGGACAGCATTCTCTCCTACGAGCAGTACTTC. The encoded protein is CASSQDSILSYEQYF.

The chain couples TRBV7-2 to TRBJ1-1, with D unclear. With 1 base removed from V and 0 bases from J, the gap between germline ends came to 12 bases. Germline V CDR1 and CDR2: SGHTA, FQGNSA. CDR3 size: 16 residues. The CDR3 DNA follows: TGTGCCAGCAGCTTAGGGGGAGCACTCATGAACACTGAAGCTTTCTTT. Its translation: CASSLGGALMNTEAFF.

This rearrangement joins TRBV14 to TRBJ2-7, with TRBD2 as a possible D gene (5 bases). The V gene lost 5 bases and the J gene lost 7 bases, with 15 bases spanning the gap. There are 13 residues in the CDR3. Germline lookup yields CDR1 SGHDN and CDR2 FVKESK. This chain's CDR3 is CASSAGRVGEQYF. In nucleotides, the CDR3 is TGTGCCAGCAGCGCGGGCCGAGTAGGTGAGCAGTACTTC. Variable domain in full (rest from reference TRBV14 and TRBJ2-7): EAGVTQFPSHSVIEKGQTVTLRCDPISGHDNLYWYRRVMGKEIKFLLHFVKESKQDESGMPNNRFLAERTGGTYSTLKVQPAELEDSGVYFCASSAGRVGEQYFGPGTRLTVT.

Points on this clone: The same CDR3 arises from other DNA sequences in this sample as well. J is TRBJ1-1 and V is TRBV18; D may be TRBD1 (5 bases). The CDR3 runs 15 residues. V gave up 3 bases and J gave up 4 bases, with 15 bases separating them. Germline V gene sequence: CDR1 KGHSH, CDR2 LQKENI. CDR3 sequence (DNA): TGTGCCAGCTCACCTACCGGTGGGGGAGGCACTGAAGCTTTCTTT. Protein sequence: CASSPTGGGGTEAFF.

This clone was counted once. The chain uses TRBV21-1 and TRBJ2-7; the DNA was not used to check the table's D call, TRBD1. TRBV21-1 is a pseudogene. The CDR3 covers 16 residues. In DNA, the CDR3 is TGTGCCAGCAGCATGGACCGGGACAAGGGTACCTACGAGCAGTACTTC. It specifies CASSMDRDKGTYEQYF.

The chain recombines TRBV28 with TRBJ1-2; D possibly corresponds to TRBD1 (5 bases). Between the trimmed V and J ends, which lost 5 bases and 4 bases, there was a span of 14 bases. CDR3 size: 14 residues. CDR1 MDHEN and CDR2 SYDVKM come from the germline V gene. CDR3 amino acids: CASSLPEGPYGYTF. CDR3 nucleotide sequence: TGTGCCAGCAGTCTTCCTGAGGGACCCTATGGCTACACCTTC.

This chain connects TRBV4-1 to TRBJ1-5, with D tentatively TRBD1 (6 bases). V lost 0 bases and J 3 bases, leaving 9 bases between the germline ends. The V gene's germline CDR1 is MGHRA and CDR2 YSYEKL. There are 15 residues in the CDR3. Here the CDR3 DNA reads TGCGCCAGCAGCCAAGACCGGACAGTCAATCAGCCCCAGCATTTT. It codes for CASSQDRTVNQPQHF.

The chain employs TRBV4-2 and TRBJ2-5; TRBD2 matches at 13 bases. This CDR3 is 16 amino acids long. Germline CDR1 LGHNA, CDR2 YNFKEQ. Trimming at V came to 0 bases and at J to 11 bases, leaving 9 bases not matched to a gene. The CDR3: CASSQDKLAGGREQYF. CDR3 nucleotide sequence: TGTGCCAGCAGCCAAGATAAACTAGCGGGAGGGAGGGAGCAGTACTTC.

The chain combines TRBV7-8 with TRBJ2-7; TRBD1 might be the D (5 bases). The germline gives CDR1 SGHVS, CDR2 FQNEAQ. Trimming took 4 bases from V and 2 from J, leaving 12 bases between them. This CDR3 is built from 14 residues. CDR3 DNA sequence: TGTGCCAGCAGCTCCCAGACAGCGACCTACGAGCAGTACTTC. As protein: CASSSQTATYEQYF.

V is TRBV9 and J is TRBJ2-4; D is possibly TRBD1 or TRBD2 (5 bases each). The V gene's germline CDR1 is SGDLS and CDR2 YYNGEE. V gave up 0 bases and J gave up 1 base, with 14 bases separating them. CDR3 length: 17 residues. The CDR3 here is CASSVATMGRAKNIQYF. For the CDR3, the DNA is TGTGCCAGCAGCGTAGCTACGATGGGACGGGCCAAAAACATTCAGTACTTC.

The chain recombines TRBV6-6 with TRBJ1-2, with D perhaps TRBD1 (5 bases). In germline, CDR1 is MNHNY, CDR2 SVGAGI (reference sequence). V lost 1 base and J lost 1, with 7 bases in between. The CDR3 covers 14 residues. In DNA, the CDR3 is TGTGCCAGCAGTTACTTAGGGGTTAACTATGGCTACACCTTC. As protein: CASSYLGVNYGYTF.

CDR3 DNA sequence: TGTGCCAGCAGCCAAACAACCGGGACAGGGTTACTAGCGGACCTCTCCTACGAGCAGTACTTC. This encodes CASSQTTGTGLLADLSYEQYF. This chain uses TRBV4-2 with TRBJ2-7, with TRBD1 as a possible D gene (9 bases). The CDR3 runs to 21 residues. V was shortened by 2 bases and J by 0 bases, with 29 bases between the two germline ends. Germline CDR1 and CDR2: LGHNA and YNFKEQ.

This chain links TRBV19 with TRBJ2-7; perhaps TRBD1 as D (6 bases). V was pared by 7 bases and J by 2 bases, with 15 bases between. Germline lookup yields CDR1 LNHDA and CDR2 SQIVND (reference sequence). This CDR3 comprises 14 residues. The CDR3 loop is CASKLDRGTYEQYF. The CDR3 region has the DNA TGTGCCAGTAAACTGGACAGAGGAACCTACGAGCAGTACTTC. Based on the CDR3 plus reference TRBV19 and TRBJ2-7, the full variable domain is DGGITQSPKYLFRKEGQNVTLSCEQNLNHDAMYWYRQDPGQGLRLIYYSQIVNDFQKGDIAEGYSVSREKKESFPLTVTSAQKNPTAFYLCASKLDRGTYEQYFGPGTRLTVT.

The V and J genes are TRBV4-2 and TRBJ2-3; D possibly uses TRBD1 or TRBD2 (5 bases each). The CDR3 consists of 19 residues. Germline V gene sequence: CDR1 LGHNA, CDR2 YNFKEQ. Between the trimmed V and J ends, which lost 3 bases and 4 bases, there was a span of 26 bases. The CDR3 loop is CASSHAQGVPEGSPDTQYF. CDR3 nucleotides: TGTGCCAGCAGCCACGCTCAGGGCGTTCCCGAAGGGAGCCCAGATACGCAGTATTTT.

The chain couples TRBV11-2 to TRBJ1-4, with 9 bases lining up with TRBD1. Losses at the gene ends were 5 bases for V and 4 bases for J; bases not matched to a gene: 5. The length of the CDR3 is 15 residues. Germline CDR1 reads SGHAT; CDR2 reads FQNNGV. CDR3 sequence reads: CASSPRDRDNEKLFF. Here the CDR3 DNA reads TGTGCCAGCAGCCCCCGGGACAGGGATAATGAAAAACTGTTTTTT.